This T cell receptor beta chain was retrieved from a study of T-cell memory formation after mild COVID-19. TCRdb re-derived calls from the 5' RACE reads in MiXCR, one entry per CDR3 protein. The sample has 450,000 to 700,000 distinct CDR3 sequences; more than 15% are singletons. Germline values: CDR1 SGHDN, CDR2 FVKESK. The CDR3 totals 12 residues. V was cut by 0 bases and J by 13 bases, with 10 bases left in between. The sequencing input was PBMCs or a T cell subset sorted from them (not recorded which). The receptor's source is an adult woman who had mild COVID-19 (a few samples of this study predate the infection). Cell type and time point are not known. The chain links TRBV14 to TRBJ2-4; D is perhaps TRBD1 (6 bases). Here the CDR3 reads CASSQDSQGQYF. The CDR3 nucleotides are TGTGCCAGCAGCCAAGATTCCCAGGGGCAGTACTTC.